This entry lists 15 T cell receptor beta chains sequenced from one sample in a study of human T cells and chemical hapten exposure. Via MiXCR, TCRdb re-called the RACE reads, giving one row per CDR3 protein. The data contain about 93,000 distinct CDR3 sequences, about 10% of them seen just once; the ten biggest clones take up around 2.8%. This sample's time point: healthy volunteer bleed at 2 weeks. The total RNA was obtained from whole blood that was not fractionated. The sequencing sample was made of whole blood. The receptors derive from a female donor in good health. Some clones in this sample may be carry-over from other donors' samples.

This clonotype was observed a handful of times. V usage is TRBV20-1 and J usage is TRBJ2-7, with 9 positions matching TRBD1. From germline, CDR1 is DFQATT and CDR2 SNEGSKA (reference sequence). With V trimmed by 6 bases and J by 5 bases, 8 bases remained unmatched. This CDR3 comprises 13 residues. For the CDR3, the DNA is TGCAGTGCCGAGGGGACAGGGCGTAACGAGCAGTACTTC. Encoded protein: CSAEGTGRNEQYF.

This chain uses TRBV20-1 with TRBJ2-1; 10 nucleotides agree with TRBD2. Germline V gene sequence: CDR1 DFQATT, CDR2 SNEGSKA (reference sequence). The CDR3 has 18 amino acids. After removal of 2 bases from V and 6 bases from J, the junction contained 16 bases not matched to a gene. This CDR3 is CSARIFPQAGGSGNEQFF. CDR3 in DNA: TGCAGTGCTAGAATCTTTCCTCAAGCGGGAGGGTCTGGCAATGAGCAGTTCTTC.

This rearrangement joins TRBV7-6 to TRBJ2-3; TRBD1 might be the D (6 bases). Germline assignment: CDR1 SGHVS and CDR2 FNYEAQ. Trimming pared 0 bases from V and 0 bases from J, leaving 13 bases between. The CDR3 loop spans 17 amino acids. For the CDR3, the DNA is TGTGCCAGCAGCTTAGCTTTCCCAGGGGAGAGCACAGATACGCAGTATTTT. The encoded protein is CASSLAFPGESTDTQYF.

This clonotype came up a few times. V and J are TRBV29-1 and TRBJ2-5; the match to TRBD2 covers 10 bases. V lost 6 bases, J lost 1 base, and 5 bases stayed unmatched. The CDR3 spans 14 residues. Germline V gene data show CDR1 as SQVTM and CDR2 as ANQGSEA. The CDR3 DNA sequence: TGCAGCGTCGCATCTAGCGGGGGCCAAGAGACCCAGTACTTC. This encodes CSVASSGGQETQYF.

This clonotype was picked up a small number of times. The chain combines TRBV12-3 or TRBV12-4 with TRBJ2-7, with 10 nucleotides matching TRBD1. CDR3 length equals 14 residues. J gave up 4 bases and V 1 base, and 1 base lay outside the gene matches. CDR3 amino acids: CASSLGDRGYEQYF. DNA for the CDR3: TGTGCCAGCAGTTTAGGGGACAGGGGTTACGAGCAGTACTTC.

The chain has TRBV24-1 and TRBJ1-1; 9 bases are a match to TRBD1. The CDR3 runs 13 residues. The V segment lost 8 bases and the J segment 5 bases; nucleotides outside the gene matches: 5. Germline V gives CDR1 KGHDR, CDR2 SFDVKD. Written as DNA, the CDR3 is TGTGCCACCAAGGGACAGGGAGGGACTGAAGCTTTCTTT. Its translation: CATKGQGGTEAFF.

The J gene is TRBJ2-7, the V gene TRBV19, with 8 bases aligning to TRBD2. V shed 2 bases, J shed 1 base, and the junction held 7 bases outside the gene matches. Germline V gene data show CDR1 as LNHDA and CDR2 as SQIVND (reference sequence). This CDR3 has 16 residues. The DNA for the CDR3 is TGTGCCAGTAGTATATCTCTAGCGGGTACGTCCTACGAGCAGTACTTC. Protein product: CASSISLAGTSYEQYF.

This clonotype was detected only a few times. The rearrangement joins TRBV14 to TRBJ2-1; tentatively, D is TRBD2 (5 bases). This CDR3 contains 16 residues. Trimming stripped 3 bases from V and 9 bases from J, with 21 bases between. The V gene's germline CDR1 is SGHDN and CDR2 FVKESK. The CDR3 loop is CASSHRIGLGPTEQFF. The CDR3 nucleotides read TGTGCCAGCAGCCATAGAATCGGACTGGGCCCCACTGAGCAGTTCTTC.

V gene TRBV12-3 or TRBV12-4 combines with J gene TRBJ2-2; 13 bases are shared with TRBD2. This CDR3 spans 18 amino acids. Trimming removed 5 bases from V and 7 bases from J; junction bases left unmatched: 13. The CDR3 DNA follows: TGTGCCAGCAGTCCACCGGGACTAGCGGGAAAGTACGGCGGGGAGCTGTTTTTT. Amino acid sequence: CASSPPGLAGKYGGELFF.

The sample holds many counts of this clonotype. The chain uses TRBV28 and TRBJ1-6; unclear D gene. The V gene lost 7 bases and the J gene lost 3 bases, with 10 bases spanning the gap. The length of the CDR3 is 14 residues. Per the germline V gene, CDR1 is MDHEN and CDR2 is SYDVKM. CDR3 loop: CASTLASYNSPLHF. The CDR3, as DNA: TGTGCCAGCACCCTCGCCAGCTATAATTCACCCCTCCACTTT.

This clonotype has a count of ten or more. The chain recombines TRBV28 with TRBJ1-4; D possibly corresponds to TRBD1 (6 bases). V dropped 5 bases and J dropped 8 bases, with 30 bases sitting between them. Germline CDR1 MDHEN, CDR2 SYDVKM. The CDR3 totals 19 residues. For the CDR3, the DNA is TGTGCCAGCAGTGGACAAACAGGGACAATAACAGGTCTAAGGGAAAAACTGTTTTTT. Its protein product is CASSGQTGTITGLREKLFF.

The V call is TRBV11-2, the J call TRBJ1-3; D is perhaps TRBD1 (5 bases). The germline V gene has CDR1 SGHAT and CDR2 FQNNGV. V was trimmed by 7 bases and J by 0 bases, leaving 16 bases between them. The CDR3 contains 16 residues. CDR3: CASNKGVSSSGNTIYF. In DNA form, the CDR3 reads TGTGCCAGCAACAAAGGGGTGTCAAGCTCTGGAAACACCATATATTTT.

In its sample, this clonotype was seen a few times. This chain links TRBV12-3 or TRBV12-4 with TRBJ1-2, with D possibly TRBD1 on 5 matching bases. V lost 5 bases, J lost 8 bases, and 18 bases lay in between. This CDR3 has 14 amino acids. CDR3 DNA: TGTGCCAGCAGTCTACCGGGACCCAGGTCCGGCTACACCTTC. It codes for CASSLPGPRSGYTF.

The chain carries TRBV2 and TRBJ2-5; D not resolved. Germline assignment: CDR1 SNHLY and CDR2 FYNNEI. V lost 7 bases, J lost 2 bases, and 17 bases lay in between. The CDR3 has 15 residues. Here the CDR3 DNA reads TGTGCCAGCACACGCGGAAAAACAATTCAAGAGACCCAGTACTTC. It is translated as CASTRGKTIQETQYF. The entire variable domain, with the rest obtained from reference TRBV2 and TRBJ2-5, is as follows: EPEVTQTPSHQVTQMGQEVILRCVPISNHLYFYWYRQILGQKVEFLVSFYNNEISEKSEIFDDQFSVERPDGSNFTLKIRSTKLEDSAMYFCASTRGKTIQETQYFGPGTRLLVL.

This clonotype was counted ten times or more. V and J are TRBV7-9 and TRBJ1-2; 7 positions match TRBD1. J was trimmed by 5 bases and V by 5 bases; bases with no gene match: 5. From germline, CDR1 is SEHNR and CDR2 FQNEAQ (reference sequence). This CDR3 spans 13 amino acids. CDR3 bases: TGTGCCAGCAGCGACTCGGGACAGTATGGCTACACCTTC. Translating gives CASSDSGQYGYTF.